This passage covers 22 T cell receptor beta chains from one sample sequenced in a study of cytomegalovirus exposure and HLA in healthy donors (dated by TCRdb to the late 2010s). Libraries were made using the immunoSEQ multiplex PCR assay. Here the immuneACCESS table is served through TCRdb, limited to in-frame sequences with V and J called. Missing clones are a known gap in these copies; in checked studies unresolved V genes cover under half, and the rest lacks a known reason. Across this sample there are 150,000 to 200,000 clones, with around 85% seen only once. The ten largest clones add up to 2% to 2.5% of the sample. Sequencing was performed on PBMCs. The source is a young man in good health and CMV-seropositive.

This clone was seen only once. V usage is TRBV9 and J usage is TRBJ2-3; D is unresolved. Germline V lookup: CDR1 SGDLS, CDR2 YYNGEE. CDR3 size: 12 residues. The V and J ends lost 2 bases and 3 bases respectively, with 4 bases between them. CDR3 sequence reads: CASSVNTDTQYF. The DNA for the CDR3 is TGTGCCAGCAGCGTCAATACAGATACGCAGTATTTT.

The J gene is TRBJ1-1, the V gene TRBV4-1, with 7 positions matching TRBD1. Germline V gene lookup returns CDR1 MGHRA and CDR2 YSYEKL. V trimming: 2 bases; J trimming: 7 bases; junction bases outside the gene matches: 7. This CDR3 spans 14 amino acids. The DNA for the CDR3 is TGCGCCAGCAGCCAACGCGGGACAGCGTATGAAGCTTTCTTT. Translation: CASSQRGTAYEAFF.

The rearrangement joins TRBV5-1 to TRBJ2-6, with D perhaps TRBD1 (5 bases). Germline V gene lookup returns CDR1 SGHRS and CDR2 YFSETQ. The CDR3 length is 15 residues. V was trimmed by 0 bases and J by 3 bases, leaving 7 bases between them. CDR3 loop: CASSLEGDGANVLTF. CDR3 nucleotide sequence: TGCGCCAGCAGCTTGGAAGGGGATGGGGCCAACGTCCTGACTTTC.

This clone was seen more than once but under ten times. This chain links TRBV27 with TRBJ2-7; 12 nucleotides match TRBD1. The CDR3 sequence is 14 residues long. Germline trimming cut 4 bases from V and 6 bases from J; bases unmatched to any gene: 4. From germline, CDR1 is MNHEY and CDR2 SMNVEV (reference sequence). The DNA for the CDR3 is TGTGCCAGCAGTTCCCCGGGACAGGGGGCCGAGCAGTACTTC. Protein sequence: CASSSPGQGAEQYF.

This sequence joins TRBV4-1 and TRBJ1-2; D not resolved. Between the trimmed V and J ends, which lost 0 bases and 6 bases, there was a span of 14 bases. This CDR3 has 15 amino acids. Looked up from germline, CDR1 is MGHRA and CDR2 is YSYEKL. CDR3 sequence: CASSQDWAILDGYTF. The CDR3 nucleotides read TGCGCCAGCAGCCAAGACTGGGCAATCTTAGATGGCTACACCTTC.

The rearrangement joins TRBV6-5 to TRBJ1-1, with 8 nucleotides matching TRBD1. The CDR3 is 14 amino acids. Trimming at V came to 6 bases and at J to 0 bases, leaving 3 bases not matched to a gene. CDR1 is MNHEY and CDR2 is SVGAGI in the germline V gene. CDR3 nucleotide sequence: TGTGCCAGCAGCAGGGGGCGAATGAACACTGAAGCTTTCTTT. Translation: CASSRGRMNTEAFF.

The chain is built from TRBV10-3 and TRBJ2-7, with 9 bases lining up with TRBD1. The V gene end was trimmed by 6 bases and the J gene end by 6 bases; junction bases not matched to a gene: 12. This CDR3 is 15 amino acids long. Germline-derived CDR1 and CDR2 are ENHRY and SYGVKD. DNA for the CDR3: TGTGCCATCAGGCCTGAGACAGGGGGTCCCGCCGAGCAGTACTTC. This translates into CAIRPETGGPAEQYF.

This clone was recorded a few times. V is TRBV19 and J is TRBJ1-2; D is uncertain. The length of the CDR3 is 14 residues. V was clipped by 7 bases and J by 4 bases, with 16 bases between them. Germline values: CDR1 LNHDA, CDR2 SQIVND (reference sequence). CDR3 amino acids: CASTELSAGYGYTF. CDR3 sequence (DNA): TGTGCCAGTACCGAATTAAGTGCGGGCTATGGCTACACCTTC.

The CDR3 spells CASSERFNYEQYF. The CDR3 DNA is TGTGCCAGCAGTGAACGGTTTAACTACGAGCAGTACTTC. This chain uses TRBV2 with TRBJ2-7; D unresolved. The ends were cut back, 2 bases at V and 3 bases at J, with 8 bases in the middle. CDR1 is SNHLY, CDR2 FYNNEI, per germline. This CDR3 is built from 13 residues.

The rearrangement joins TRBV9 to TRBJ2-5, with D tentatively TRBD2 (5 bases). The CDR3 totals 16 residues. Trimming cost V 4 bases and J 3 bases, with 19 bases left between them. Germline-derived CDR1 and CDR2 are SGDLS and YYNGEE. CDR3 DNA: TGTGCCAGCAGCTCCCACCCCACGCGGGTAGAAGAGACCCAGTACTTC. Protein: CASSSHPTRVEETQYF.

The count of this clone is one. V usage is TRBV4-3 and J usage is TRBJ2-5, with 8 bases fitting TRBD2. The CDR3 consists of 15 residues. J gave up 7 bases and V 2 bases, and 9 bases lay outside the gene matches. The germline V gene encodes CDR1 LGHNA and CDR2 YSLEER. CDR3 in DNA: TGCGCCAGCAGCCAACAGCGGGGGACCTTCGGGACCCAGTACTTC. The encoded protein is CASSQQRGTFGTQYF.

V usage is TRBV5-4 and J usage is TRBJ2-7; 8 nucleotides align to TRBD2. CDR1 and CDR2 (germline): SGHNT, YYREEE (reference sequence). The ends lost 4 bases at V and 5 bases at J; junction bases unmatched: 8. There are 14 residues in the CDR3. CDR3 DNA sequence: TGTGCCAGCAGCGACCCTCGGGGGGGCCACGAGCAGTACTTC. It yields the protein CASSDPRGGHEQYF.

The chain employs TRBV6-5 and TRBJ2-5, with TRBD2 as a possible D gene (7 bases). Per the germline V gene, CDR1 is MNHEY and CDR2 is SVGAGI. Trimming cost V 6 bases and J 4 bases, with 12 bases left between them. This CDR3 spans 13 amino acids. The CDR3 region has the DNA TGTGCCAGCAGCCCCGGGGGGCCAGAGACCCAGTACTTC. It is translated as CASSPGGPETQYF.

This clone was seen just once. This chain joins TRBV5-4 and TRBJ2-5, with 8 bases aligning to TRBD1. This CDR3 has 15 amino acids. Germline CDR1 reads SGHNT; CDR2 reads YYREEE (reference sequence). V lost 2 bases, J lost 5 bases, and 8 bases stayed unmatched. This chain's CDR3 is CASSFQGAQSETQYF. CDR3 bases: TGTGCCAGCAGCTTCCAGGGGGCGCAGTCGGAGACCCAGTACTTC. Full variable domain (outside the CDR3, taken from reference TRBV5-4 and TRBJ2-5): ETGVTQSPTHLIKTRGQQVTLRCSSQSGHNTVSWYQQALGQGPQFIFQYYREEENGRGNFPPRFSGLQFPNYSSELNVNALELDDSALYLCASSFQGAQSETQYFGPGTRLLVL.

The chain links TRBV13 to TRBJ2-5; 10 positions match TRBD2. V dropped 7 bases and J dropped 2; count of bases not matched to a gene: 4. There are 14 residues in the CDR3. Germline values: CDR1 PRHDT, CDR2 FYEKMQ (reference sequence). This chain's CDR3 is CASNLAGEQETQYF. CDR3 coding DNA: TGTGCCAGCAACCTAGCGGGGGAACAAGAGACCCAGTACTTC.

The gene calls are TRBV4-1 and TRBJ2-3; 12 nucleotides align to TRBD2. The V gene end was trimmed by 4 bases and the J gene end by 2 bases; junction bases not matched to a gene: 10. This CDR3 has 18 residues. Germline-derived CDR1 and CDR2 are MGHRA and YSYEKL. The CDR3 DNA reads as TGCGCCAGCAGCCGAGGGGGCCTAGCGGGGGGGCTCACAGATACGCAGTATTTT. Protein product: CASSRGGLAGGLTDTQYF.

The J gene is TRBJ2-1, the V gene TRBV7-2, with 7 bases identical to TRBD2. Germline V gene lookup returns CDR1 SGHTA and CDR2 FQGNSA. The CDR3 is 14 residues long. V was pared by 4 bases and J by 4 bases, with 4 bases of the junction left unmatched. The CDR3 loop is CASSSPGLYNEQFF. For the CDR3, the DNA is TGTGCCAGCAGCTCCCCGGGACTATACAATGAGCAGTTCTTC.

The chain recombines TRBV18 with TRBJ1-1, with D tentatively TRBD1 (6 bases). The germline V gene encodes CDR1 KGHSH and CDR2 LQKENI. Trimming removed 5 bases from V and 1 base from J, with 11 bases in between. This CDR3 has 14 residues. Written as DNA, the CDR3 is TGTGCCAGCTCAGCGGACAGTCAGAACACTGAAGCTTTCTTT. Translating gives CASSADSQNTEAFF.

As concerns this clone: The sample has other DNA sequences that encode this CDR3 too. The chain employs TRBV18 and TRBJ2-5; D gene unclear. This CDR3 spans 13 amino acids. V was cut by 0 bases and J by 1 base, with 3 bases left in between. Germline loops: CDR1 KGHSH, CDR2 LQKENI. CDR3 loop: CASSPPSQETQYF. The CDR3 nucleotides are TGTGCCAGCTCACCACCCTCCCAAGAGACCCAGTACTTC.

V is TRBV5-3 and J is TRBJ1-6, with 10 bases lining up with TRBD1. TRBV5-3 is identified as an open reading frame with a role that is uncertain. Germline trimming cut 8 bases from V and 7 bases from J; bases unmatched to any gene: 9. The CDR3 length is 15 residues. CDR3 sequence: CASSVRDRGNSPLHF. The CDR3 DNA reads TGTGCCAGCAGCGTCCGGGACAGGGGAAATTCACCCCTCCACTTT.

This chain's CDR3 is CASSLWASNYGYTF. CDR3 nucleotides: TGTGCCAGTAGTTTATGGGCCAGTAACTATGGCTACACCTTC. This rearrangement joins TRBV19 to TRBJ1-2; no definite D call. Germline V gene lookup returns CDR1 LNHDA and CDR2 SQIVND (reference sequence). Trimming pared 5 bases from V and 1 base from J, leaving 11 bases between. This CDR3 has 14 amino acids.

The J gene is TRBJ2-5, the V gene TRBV6-5, with 8 bases aligning to TRBD2. The CDR3 is 16 amino acids. V lost 2 bases to trimming and J lost 4 bases; unmatched junction nucleotides: 9. In germline, CDR1 is MNHEY, CDR2 SVGAGI. CDR3: CASSYGTGTRGETQYF. The CDR3 DNA is TGTGCCAGCAGTTACGGAACCGGGACTAGGGGAGAGACCCAGTACTTC.